This TCR beta chain was recorded in a study of CD8 T cells in ankylosing spondylitis. The study's findings and limits: Among TCR beta sequences, a motif of several highly homologous variants appeared characteristic of ankylosing spondylitis blood. In reactive arthritis synovial fluid and blood, some motif variants had been reported before.

Libraries for TCR beta were made by quantitative 5'-RACE with molecular barcodes. MiXCR, applied by TCRdb to the 5' RACE reads, yields one record per CDR3 protein. The top ten hold over 25% of the sample, which has roughly 230,000 distinct CDR3 sequences, 15% to 20% seen once. Concerning this clonotype: Its target is not known.

The sequenced sample was blood, either unsorted or a sorted T cell fraction (not recorded which). The sequence derives from a male donor with ankylosing spondylitis or in good health (not recorded which).

The CDR3 loop is CASSFLAAGTQYF. As DNA, the CDR3 is TGTGCCAGCAGCTTCCTAGCGGCGGGTACGCAGTATTTT. The rearrangement joins TRBV7-8 to TRBJ2-3; the match to TRBD2 covers 7 bases. The germline gives CDR1 SGHVS, CDR2 FQNEAQ. V trimming: 3 bases; J trimming: 8 bases; junction bases outside the gene matches: 5. This CDR3 comprises 13 residues.